The 13 T cell receptor beta chains in this list originate from one sample, sequenced in a study of human T cells and chemical hapten exposure. The sample's time point: pre-sensitization, week 0. Treatment noted: therapeutic diphenylcyclopropenone sensitization with weekly scalp DPC. TCRdb re-called the RACE reads through MiXCR, storing one row per CDR3 protein. Among roughly 40,000 distinct CDR3 sequences listed, under 15% were seen once. Source: whole blood, taken in connection with sensitization to the hapten diphenylcyclopropenone (DPC). The receptors stem from a woman aged 25-40 years with alopecia areata. Some clones in this sample may be carry-over from other donors' samples.

The rearrangement uses TRBV6-2 or TRBV6-3 and TRBJ2-1, with 8 nucleotides matching TRBD2. The CDR3 contains 17 residues. Looked up from germline, CDR1 is MNHEY and CDR2 is SVGEGT. V was pared by 0 bases and J by 4 bases, with 8 bases of the junction left unmatched. The DNA for the CDR3 is TGTGCCAGCAGTTACTCGATTGTGGGACTAGAGTACAATGAGCAGTTCTTC. Residues: CASSYSIVGLEYNEQFF.

In its sample, this clonotype was seen many times. V gene TRBV4-2 combines with J gene TRBJ1-6, with D perhaps TRBD1 (6 bases). The germline V and J ends were trimmed by 0 bases and 3 bases, with 6 bases remaining between them. Germline values: CDR1 LGHNA, CDR2 YNFKEQ. This CDR3 has 15 residues. DNA for the CDR3: TGTGCCAGCAGCCAAGAGGACAGCTATAATTCACCCCTCCACTTT. It codes for CASSQEDSYNSPLHF.

In this sample, this clonotype is medium-sized (0.01 to 0.1%). The gene calls are TRBV29-1 and TRBJ1-1, with no clear D. The V gene lost 1 base and the J gene lost 1 base, with 1 base spanning the gap. CDR3 length: 11 amino acids. Germline V gene lookup returns CDR1 SQVTM and CDR2 ANQGSEA. Here the CDR3 reads CSVEGNTEAFF. As DNA, the CDR3 is TGCAGCGTTGAAGGGAACACTGAAGCTTTCTTT.

This clonotype was detected ten times or more. In DNA, the CDR3 is TGTGCCAGCAGCTTAGACGGAGGACCGTACGAGCAGTACTTC. Protein sequence: CASSLDGGPYEQYF. The rearrangement links TRBV11-2 to TRBJ2-7; weak D call: TRBD2 (5 bases). The V gene's germline CDR1 is SGHAT and CDR2 FQNNGV. Between the trimmed V and J ends, which lost 0 bases and 4 bases, there was a span of 10 bases. The CDR3 covers 14 residues.

This clonotype has a count of ten or more. The rearrangement uses TRBV7-6 and TRBJ2-3, with TRBD1 as a possible D gene (5 bases). The CDR3 has 16 amino acids. The V gene lost 2 bases and the J gene lost 2 bases, with 14 bases spanning the gap. Germline V lookup: CDR1 SGHVS, CDR2 FNYEAQ. The CDR3 is CASSLKTGVNTDTQYF. The CDR3 DNA reads as TGTGCCAGCAGCTTAAAAACAGGTGTAAACACAGATACGCAGTATTTT. The full variable domain, completed using reference TRBV7-6 and TRBJ2-3, is GAGVSQSPRYKVTKRGQDVALRCDPISGHVSLYWYRQALGQGPEFLTYFNYEAQQDKSGLPNDRFSAERPEGSISTLTIQRTEQRDSAMYRCASSLKTGVNTDTQYFGPGTRLTVL.

The chain has TRBV27 and TRBJ2-7; D possibly corresponds to TRBD1 (6 bases). V lost 1 base, J lost 7 bases, and 14 bases lay in between. This CDR3 is built from 14 residues. The germline gives CDR1 MNHEY, CDR2 SMNVEV (reference sequence). CDR3 in amino acids: CASSLYQGLREQYF. The DNA for the CDR3 is TGTGCCAGCAGTTTATACCAGGGGCTTAGGGAGCAGTACTTC.

This clonotype was detected ten times or more. The gene calls are TRBV28 and TRBJ2-7, with 9 bases fitting TRBD1. Germline V gene lookup returns CDR1 MDHEN and CDR2 SYDVKM. V lost 4 bases to trimming and J lost 3 bases; unmatched junction nucleotides: 16. The CDR3 has 18 amino acids. This CDR3 is CASSSDRDRVLADYEQYF. The CDR3 DNA follows: TGTGCCAGCAGTTCGGACCGGGACAGGGTCCTAGCGGACTACGAGCAGTACTTC.

The V gene is TRBV5-1, the J gene TRBJ2-3, with 12 positions matching TRBD2. This CDR3 contains 18 residues. The trim removed 4 bases at V and 0 bases at J, leaving 9 bases unmatched. In germline, CDR1 is SGHRS, CDR2 YFSETQ. The CDR3 sequence is CASSLPTSGGPSTDTQYF. In DNA, the CDR3 is TGCGCCAGCAGCCTACCGACTAGCGGGGGACCTAGCACAGATACGCAGTATTTT. The whole variable domain, remainder taken from reference TRBV5-1 and TRBJ2-3, is KAGVTQTPRYLIKTRGQQVTLSCSPISGHRSVSWYQQTPGQGLQFLFEYFSETQRNKGNFPGRFSGRQFSNSRSEMNVSTLELGDSALYLCASSLPTSGGPSTDTQYFGPGTRLTVL.

In its sample, this clonotype was seen many times. This sequence joins TRBV29-1 and TRBJ2-6; TRBD2 might be the D (5 bases). This CDR3 contains 14 residues. V lost 4 bases and J lost 0, with 7 bases in between. The germline CDR1 and CDR2 sequences are SQVTM and ANQGSEA. The CDR3 sequence is CSVAEGSGANVLTF. The CDR3 DNA is TGCAGCGTTGCCGAGGGCTCTGGGGCCAACGTCCTGACTTTC.

V usage is TRBV12-3 or TRBV12-4 and J usage is TRBJ2-3; 10 bases agree with TRBD1. Losses at the gene ends were 6 bases for V and 4 bases for J; bases not matched to a gene: 7. CDR3 length: 15 amino acids. CDR3: CASRRQGARADTQYF. The CDR3 region has the DNA TGTGCCAGCAGGCGACAGGGGGCGCGGGCAGATACGCAGTATTTT.

This clonotype was counted ten times or more. The chain uses TRBV6-2 or TRBV6-3 and TRBJ2-5; no clear D gene. This CDR3 region has 12 residues. Trimming cost V 8 bases and J 5 bases, with 12 bases left between them. Germline lookup yields CDR1 MNHEY and CDR2 SVGEGT. CDR3 in DNA: TGTGCCAGCTCCTCTCGGCGGGAGACCCAGTACTTC. It yields the protein CASSSRRETQYF.

This chain joins TRBV29-1 and TRBJ1-4, with TRBD1 identical over 8 bases. The CDR3 sequence is 13 residues long. V lost 6 bases, J lost 8 bases, and 8 bases stayed unmatched. The germline V gene has CDR1 SQVTM and CDR2 ANQGSEA. The CDR3 nucleotides read TGCAGCGTCCCCGGACAGGGAATGGAAAAACTGTTTTTT. It is translated as CSVPGQGMEKLFF.

This clonotype is termed medium-sized (0.01 to 0.1%). The chain couples TRBV4-3 to TRBJ1-1; 7 bases are shared with TRBD1. Germline-derived CDR1 and CDR2 are LGHNA and YSLEER. The V segment lost 0 bases and the J segment 3 bases; nucleotides outside the gene matches: 7. The CDR3 has 16 amino acids. The CDR3 is CASSQDSAQGYTEAFF. DNA for the CDR3: TGCGCCAGCAGCCAAGATAGCGCACAGGGGTACACTGAAGCTTTCTTT.